Listed below are T cell receptor beta chains from one sample, sequenced in a study of T-cell memory formation after mild COVID-19. TCRdb analysed the 5' RACE reads with MiXCR anew, one entry per CDR3 protein. This sample has under 350,000 distinct CDR3 sequences; about 17% occur once, and the top ten carry approximately 23%. Sequencing was performed on PBMCs or a T cell subset sorted from them (not recorded which). All receptors derive from a young man who had mild COVID-19 (a few samples of this study predate the infection). Cell type and time point are not known. Each CDR3 is given with its conserved first and last residue. A D gene is named only where the DNA matches it firmly. Only some rows state a clone size, as once, few, many or a class for expanded clones.

V gene	J gene	clone size	D gene	CDR3 protein	CDR3 DNA
TRBV4-2	TRBJ1-2	NA	NA	CASSQRRDGYGYTF	TGTGCCAGCAGCCAACGTCGGGACGGCTATGGCTACACCTTC
TRBV6-2/TRBV6-3	TRBJ2-1	NA	TRBD2	CASIPLAAPYNEQFF	TGTGCCAGCATCCCACTAGCGGCGCCCTACAATGAGCAGTTCTTC
TRBV5-1	TRBJ2-3	NA	TRBD1	CASSSTPGTADTQYF	TGCGCCAGCAGTTCCACACCTGGGACAGCCGATACGCAGTATTTT
TRBV7-9	TRBJ1-6	NA	NA	CASSFGPPGPLHF	TGTGCCAGCAGCTTCGGTCCCCCAGGCCCCCTCCACTTT
TRBV5-1	TRBJ2-1	NA	NA	CASSLYRVGSYNEQFF	TGCGCCAGCAGCTTGTACAGGGTTGGATCCTACAATGAGCAGTTCTTC
TRBV4-1	TRBJ1-5	NA	NA	CASSQVSGEQPQHF	TGCGCCAGCAGCCAAGTGTCCGGGGAACAGCCCCAGCATTTT
TRBV7-3	TRBJ1-1	NA	NA	CASSTDSSNTEAFF	TGTGCCAGCAGCACGGACAGCTCGAACACTGAAGCTTTCTTT
TRBV5-5	TRBJ1-5	few	TRBD1	CASSLQGAYQPQHF	TGTGCCAGCAGCTTACAGGGGGCGTATCAGCCCCAGCATTTT
TRBV12-3/TRBV12-4	TRBJ2-7	few	NA	CARERNGSATRYEQYF	TGTGCCAGAGAACGAAACGGGTCCGCAACCCGCTACGAGCAGTACTTC
TRBV5-1	TRBJ1-1	few	NA	CASSSQGLADTEAFF	TGCGCCAGCAGCTCCCAGGGTCTCGCGGACACTGAAGCTTTCTTT
TRBV30	TRBJ2-7	NA	TRBD1	CAWSRGTGGHEQYF	TGTGCCTGGAGCCGCGGGACAGGGGGCCACGAGCAGTACTTC
TRBV7-3	TRBJ2-1	many	NA	CASSQDYYNEQFF	TGTGCCAGCAGCCAGGACTATTACAATGAGCAGTTCTTC
TRBV5-1	TRBJ2-3	few	NA	CASSLETVLDTQYF	TGCGCCAGCAGCTTGGAGACAGTCCTGGATACGCAGTATTTT
TRBV5-6	TRBJ2-1	NA	TRBD2	CASSEGLADYNEQFF	TGTGCCAGCAGCGAGGGACTAGCGGACTACAATGAGCAGTTCTTC
TRBV6-5	TRBJ1-6	NA	NA	CASGGQAYNSPLHF	TGTGCCAGCGGGGGGCAGGCCTATAATTCACCCCTCCACTTT
TRBV20-1	TRBJ2-7	NA	NA	CSATGREHYEQYF	TGCAGTGCTACAGGCAGAGAACACTACGAGCAGTACTTC
TRBV7-6	TRBJ2-3	many	NA	CASSATPDTQYF	TGTGCCAGCAGCGCTACTCCAGATACGCAGTATTTT
TRBV15	TRBJ2-5	few	TRBD2	CATSRGTSGGEETQYF	TGTGCCACCAGCAGGGGGACTAGCGGGGGGGAAGAGACCCAGTACTTC
TRBV4-2	TRBJ1-1	few	TRBD1	CASSQTGGIYTEAFF	TGTGCCAGCAGCCAAACAGGGGGCATATACACTGAAGCTTTCTTT
TRBV7-9	TRBJ2-1	NA	NA	CASSPRGSEDNEQFF	TGTGCCAGCAGCCCCAGGGGTAGCGAGGACAATGAGCAGTTCTTC
TRBV4-2	TRBJ2-3	few	NA	CASSQALGSSTDTQYF	TGCGCCAGCAGCCAAGCTTTGGGTTCTAGCACAGATACGCAGTATTTT
TRBV6-5	TRBJ1-4	NA	NA	CASSYSSLHGNEKLFF	TGTGCCAGCAGTTACTCGAGTCTCCATGGAAATGAAAAACTGTTTTTT
TRBV12-3/TRBV12-4	TRBJ1-2	few	NA	CASSLRHLDLGYTF	TGTGCCAGCAGTTTGAGACACCTAGATCTGGGCTACACCTTC
TRBV6-2/TRBV6-3	TRBJ1-2	NA	NA	CASSPMRRGRYGYTF	TGTGCCAGCAGTCCTATGAGGAGGGGACGGTATGGCTACACCTTC
TRBV30	TRBJ2-7	NA	NA	CASSVGGSGHEQYF	TGTGCCTCCTCGGTTGGGGGGTCGGGCCACGAGCAGTACTTC
TRBV28	TRBJ1-5	NA	TRBD1	CASMDRGNQPQHF	TGTGCCAGCATGGACAGGGGCAATCAGCCCCAGCATTTT
TRBV4-1	TRBJ1-2	few	NA	CASSRDPGNYGYTF	TGCGCCAGCAGCCGAGATCCGGGCAACTATGGCTACACCTTC
TRBV5-4	TRBJ2-3	few	NA	CASSTRGSNTDTQYF	TGTGCCAGCAGCACTCGTGGGAGTAACACAGATACGCAGTATTTT
TRBV4-2	TRBJ2-5	NA	NA	CASSRYQLRGETQYF	TGTGCCAGCAGCCGATATCAGTTGAGGGGAGAGACCCAGTACTTC
TRBV5-5	TRBJ1-1	many	NA	CASSSSVRGEGTEAFF	TGTGCCAGCAGCTCATCGGTTCGGGGGGAGGGAACTGAAGCTTTCTTT
TRBV12-3/TRBV12-4	TRBJ2-6	NA	NA	CASRTDRSSDVLTF	TGTGCCAGCCGAACCGACAGGAGCTCCGACGTCCTGACTTTC
TRBV7-2	TRBJ1-2	NA	NA	CASSLVAGEVGYTF	TGTGCCAGCAGCTTAGTGGCAGGGGAGGTTGGCTACACCTTC
TRBV7-8	TRBJ1-3	few	NA	CASSPNGGNTIYF	TGTGCCAGCAGCCCGAATGGCGGAAACACCATATATTTT
TRBV19	TRBJ1-6	few	NA	CASSIQGQESPLHF	TGTGCCAGTAGTATCCAGGGACAAGAATCACCCCTCCACTTT
TRBV29-1	TRBJ2-5	NA	NA	CSVEWDVQETQYF	TGCAGCGTTGAGTGGGACGTACAAGAGACCCAGTACTTC
TRBV29-1	TRBJ1-1	few	TRBD1	CSVEGTGNTEAFF	TGCAGCGTTGAAGGGACAGGGAATACTGAAGCTTTCTTT
TRBV6-2/TRBV6-3	TRBJ2-5	NA	NA	CASSYGGLYETQYF	TGTGCCAGCAGTTACGGGGGCTTGTATGAGACCCAGTACTTC
TRBV4-3	TRBJ1-1	NA	NA	CASSQDRKGPEAFF	TGCGCCAGCAGCCAAGACAGGAAAGGGCCTGAAGCTTTCTTT
TRBV7-9	TRBJ1-3	NA	NA	CASSLSRVSGNTIYF	TGTGCCAGCAGCTTATCCAGGGTCTCGGGAAACACCATATATTTT
TRBV7-2	TRBJ1-5	few	NA	CASSGSPIEPQHF	TGTGCCAGCAGCGGTTCCCCAATAGAGCCCCAGCATTTT